These 10 T cell receptor beta chains came from one sample sequenced in a study of blood T cells in healthy people across ages. Then a second PCR, running roughly 7 to 11 cycles, was carried out with a sample-barcoded 5' primer and a J-beta primer mix. Via MiXCR, TCRdb re-called the 5' RACE reads, giving one row per CDR3 protein. The repertoire includes about 680,000 distinct CDR3 sequences, approximately 50% of them detected once, and around 32% sits in the top ten. The sequenced sample consisted of blood. The receptors were gathered from a woman aged 60 to 75 in good health.

This clonotype was detected a few times. The V and J genes are TRBV7-2 and TRBJ2-7, with D possibly matching TRBD2 (5 bases). Trimming removed 6 bases at V and 8 bases at J, with 20 bases between. CDR1 is SGHTA and CDR2 is FQGNSA in the germline V gene. CDR3 length: 14 amino acids. CDR3 residues: CASSNRAERVQQYF. Here the CDR3 DNA reads TGTGCCAGCAGTAATCGCGCGGAGAGGGTGCAGCAGTACTTC.

V gene TRBV5-1 combines with J gene TRBJ1-1; no clear D gene. V was trimmed by 1 base and J by 5 bases, leaving 15 bases between them. The CDR3 runs 15 residues. Germline V lookup: CDR1 SGHRS, CDR2 YFSETQ. CDR3 DNA sequence: TGCGCCAGCAGCTTGTTTGATCGGGAGGCGACTGAAGCTTTCTTT. This sequence encodes CASSLFDREATEAFF.

This clonotype was recorded a few times. This chain joins TRBV7-9 and TRBJ1-2, with 11 bases aligning to TRBD1. Germline trimming cut 2 bases from V and 3 bases from J; bases unmatched to any gene: 14. The CDR3 length is 19 residues. Germline V gives CDR1 SEHNR, CDR2 FQNEAQ (reference sequence). The CDR3 DNA is TGTGCCAGCAGCTTAATGAGGACAGGGGGCCCCCGAGGGCACTATGGCTACACCTTC. Amino acids: CASSLMRTGGPRGHYGYTF. Complete variable domain (other parts from reference TRBV7-9 and TRBJ1-2): DTGVSQNPRHKITKRGQNVTFRCDPISEHNRLYWYRQTLGQGPEFLTYFQNEAQLEKSRLLSDRFSAERPKGSFSTLEIQRTEQGDSAMYLCASSLMRTGGPRGHYGYTFGSGTRLTVV.

This sequence joins TRBV3-1 and TRBJ2-5, with 8 bases fitting TRBD2. This CDR3 region has 16 residues. CDR1 is LGHDT and CDR2 is YNNKEL in the germline V gene (reference sequence). V lost 1 base to trimming and J lost 2 bases; unmatched junction nucleotides: 6. This CDR3 is CASSQGIAGTQETQYF. The CDR3, as DNA: TGTGCCAGCAGCCAAGGGATAGCGGGAACACAAGAGACCCAGTACTTC.

This clonotype was found a few times. The rearrangement joins TRBV20-1 to TRBJ2-5, with D possibly called TRBD1 or TRBD2 (5 bases each). The CDR3 has 15 residues. Germline values: CDR1 DFQATT, CDR2 SNEGSKA (reference sequence). V lost 2 bases and J lost 1, with 14 bases in between. The CDR3 DNA sequence: TGCAGTGCTAGACCCGCAGGGCGGGCCCAAGAGACCCAGTACTTC. It yields the protein CSARPAGRAQETQYF.

The V and J genes are TRBV7-2 and TRBJ2-7; possible D gene TRBD1, 5 bases. Trimming left V 0 bases short and J 2 bases short, with 11 bases between. Germline CDR1 is SGHTA and CDR2 is FQGNSA. The length of the CDR3 is 15 residues. The CDR3: CASSLAMDTTYEQYF. For the CDR3, the DNA is TGTGCCAGCAGCTTAGCGATGGACACTACCTACGAGCAGTACTTC.

The chain couples TRBV5-1 to TRBJ2-1; 7 bases are shared with TRBD2. Germline CDR1 reads SGHRS; CDR2 reads YFSETQ. This CDR3 has 16 residues. With V trimmed by 3 bases and J by 4 bases, 10 bases remained unmatched. The CDR3 region is CASSWASGDLYNEQFF. DNA for the CDR3: TGCGCCAGCAGCTGGGCTAGCGGTGACCTATACAATGAGCAGTTCTTC.

The sample holds a few counts of this clonotype. The chain is built from TRBV7-2 and TRBJ1-2; D is ambiguous. The CDR3 loop spans 11 amino acids. The germline V gene encodes CDR1 SGHTA and CDR2 FQGNSA. With 10 bases removed from V and 4 bases from J, the gap between germline ends came to 10 bases. CDR3 in DNA: TGTGCCAACACGGGTAGCTATGGCTACACCTTC. It specifies CANTGSYGYTF.

This clonotype has only a few counts. This chain links TRBV7-9 with TRBJ2-5; no clear D. CDR3 length: 11 residues. Germline V lookup: CDR1 SEHNR, CDR2 FQNEAQ (reference sequence). V was clipped by 5 bases and J by 5 bases, with 6 bases between them. CDR3 amino acids: CASSMDETQYF. The CDR3 coding sequence is TGTGCCAGCAGCATGGATGAGACCCAGTACTTC.

This clonotype was counted a few times. The chain uses TRBV20-1 and TRBJ1-4; no definite D call. CDR1 is DFQATT and CDR2 is SNEGSKA in the germline V gene (reference sequence). This CDR3 comprises 10 residues. The V gene lost 0 bases and the J gene lost 7 bases, with 0 bases spanning the gap. CDR3 in DNA: TGCAGTGCTAGAGATGAAAAACTGTTTTTT. Translation: CSARDEKLFF.